Presented here are 9 T cell receptor beta chains from one specimen sequenced in a study of blood T cell repertoires in COVID-19. Produced via immunoSEQ multiplex PCR; TCRdb's table is partial and in-frame only. The sample records about 460,000 clones, 75% to 90% being singletons. Sequencing was performed on PBMCs or T cells enriched from blood (not recorded which). The receptors come from a woman in her sixties who had recovered from COVID-19.

The chain carries TRBV19 and TRBJ1-1; a possible D gene is TRBD1 (5 bases). The V end lost 7 bases, the J end lost 4 bases, and 19 bases lay between the germline ends. This CDR3 region has 15 residues. Per the germline V gene, CDR1 is LNHDA and CDR2 is SQIVND (reference sequence). CDR3 residues: CASTPDRELGTEAFF. The CDR3 DNA is TGTGCCAGTACCCCCGACAGAGAATTGGGCACTGAAGCTTTCTTT.

This clone appeared a single time. The rearrangement links TRBV11-2 to TRBJ2-3, with D possibly TRBD2 on 5 matching bases. V shed 3 bases and J shed 1 base, with 11 bases lying between them. This CDR3 has 15 amino acids. Per the germline V gene, CDR1 is SGHAT and CDR2 is FQNNGV. The chain's CDR3 is CASSLRGLGTDTQYF. Here the CDR3 DNA reads TGTGCCAGCAGCTTGCGTGGACTTGGCACAGATACGCAGTATTTT.

The chain is built from TRBV5-1 and TRBJ2-5; TRBD2 agrees at 8 bases. Germline CDR1 and CDR2: SGHRS and YFSETQ. CDR3 length: 15 amino acids. J gave up 1 base and V 4 bases, and 6 bases lay outside the gene matches. CDR3 protein: CASSRGGGLQETQYF. CDR3 DNA: TGCGCCAGCAGCCGGGGGGGAGGCCTCCAAGAGACCCAGTACTTC.

The V and J genes are TRBV3-1 (or the pseudogene TRBV3-2) and TRBJ1-6; D unclear. This CDR3 spans 13 amino acids. Germline CDR1 LGHDT, CDR2 YNNKEL (reference sequence). Between the trimmed V and J ends, which lost 6 bases and 13 bases, there was a span of 16 bases. CDR3 in amino acids: CASSPGSSRPLHF. The CDR3 DNA follows: TGTGCCAGCAGTCCGGGATCTTCCAGGCCCCTCCACTTT.

The CDR3 protein is CASSQFEGLEQYF. In nucleotides, the CDR3 is TGTGCCAGCAGCCAATTTGAGGGACTCGAGCAGTACTTC. The chain links TRBV14 to TRBJ2-7; perhaps TRBD2 as D (6 bases). V dropped 2 bases and J dropped 6 bases, with 11 bases sitting between them. The CDR3 loop spans 13 amino acids. Per germline, CDR1 SGHDN and CDR2 FVKESK.

The chain is built from TRBV2 and TRBJ2-3, with D tentatively TRBD1 (6 bases). The CDR3 covers 16 residues. Germline V CDR1 and CDR2: SNHLY, FYNNEI. V gave up 5 bases and J gave up 4 bases, with 19 bases separating them. The CDR3 DNA reads TGTGCCAGCAGTAAAGGACAGCAAATTGTCGCAGATACGCAGTATTTT. Translating it yields CASSKGQQIVADTQYF.

The chain employs TRBV18 and TRBJ2-1; 10 bases are shared with TRBD2. V dropped 1 base and J dropped 7; count of bases not matched to a gene: 7. This CDR3 is built from 16 residues. The V gene's germline CDR1 is KGHSH and CDR2 LQKENI. Written as DNA, the CDR3 is TGTGCCAGCTCACCACTCCCAGCGGGGGGGCTAAATGAGCAGTTCTTC. Its translation: CASSPLPAGGLNEQFF.

The chain combines TRBV5-1 with TRBJ2-1; 8 bases match TRBD1. Germline loops: CDR1 SGHRS, CDR2 YFSETQ. The CDR3 runs 15 residues. Trimming at V came to 0 bases and at J to 5 bases, leaving 4 bases not matched to a gene. The CDR3 nucleotides are TGCGCCAGCAGCTTGGGACAGGGGATCCACAATGAGCAGTTCTTC. Translating gives CASSLGQGIHNEQFF.

The chain couples TRBV27 to TRBJ2-4; TRBD1 agrees at 7 bases. Trimming removed 3 bases from V and 8 bases from J; junction bases left unmatched: 4. The CDR3 is made up of 13 amino acids. The germline V gene encodes CDR1 MNHEY and CDR2 SMNVEV (reference sequence). CDR3 sequence reads: CASSFRQGHIQYF. Here the CDR3 DNA reads TGTGCCAGCAGTTTTCGACAGGGACACATTCAGTACTTC.